The 2 T cell receptor beta chains reported below all come from one sample, sequenced in a study of T cells in women clearing cervical HPV infection. Profiled with immunoSEQ multiplex PCR; TCRdb holds only in-frame clones, not every one. The sample totals roughly 48,000 clones. The specimen was blood buffy coat. Receptors were obtained from a woman aged 18 to 75 with a cervical HPV16 infection that either progressed to CIN3+ or cleared (not recorded which).

About this clone itself: The CDR3 end falls 3 residues outside the read, so it is completed with the germline J gene. The V call is TRBV7-9, the J call TRBJ2-7; D might be TRBD1 (5 bases). V was cut by 3 bases and J by 0 bases, with 12 bases left in between. Germline lookup yields CDR1 SEHNR and CDR2 FQNEAQ (reference sequence). The CDR3 runs 15 residues. The CDR3 DNA, read in part, is TGTGCCAGCAGCTTTTGGGGCTCAAGCTCCTACGAG. This codes for CASSFWGSSSYE. The CDR3 reads in full as CASSFWGSSSYEQYF.

A word on this clone: The CDR3 goes on 3 residues after the read ends, and that part is filled in from the germline J gene. The rearrangement links TRBV30 to TRBJ2-1; D remains ambiguous. Trimming cost V 2 bases and J 5 bases, with 7 bases left between them. The CDR3 length is 12 residues. Germline V gene data show CDR1 as GTSNPN and CDR2 as SVGIG (reference sequence). CDR3 protein: CAWSFRDNEQFF. The sequenced CDR3 bases are TGTGCCTGGAGTTTTAGGGACAATGAG.